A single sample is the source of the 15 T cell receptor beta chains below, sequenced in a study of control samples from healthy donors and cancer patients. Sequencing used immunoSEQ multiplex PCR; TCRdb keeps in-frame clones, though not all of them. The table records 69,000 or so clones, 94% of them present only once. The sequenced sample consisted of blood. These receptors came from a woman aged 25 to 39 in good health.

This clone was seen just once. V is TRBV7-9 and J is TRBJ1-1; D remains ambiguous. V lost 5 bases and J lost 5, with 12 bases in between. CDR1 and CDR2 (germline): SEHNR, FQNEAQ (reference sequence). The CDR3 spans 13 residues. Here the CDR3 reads CASSLLTETEAFF. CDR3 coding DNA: TGTGCCAGCAGCCTACTCACAGAAACTGAAGCTTTCTTT. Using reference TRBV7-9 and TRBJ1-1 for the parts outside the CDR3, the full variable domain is DTGVSQNPRHKITKRGQNVTFRCDPISEHNRLYWYRQTLGQGPEFLTYFQNEAQLEKSRLLSDRFSAERPKGSFSTLEIQRTEQGDSAMYLCASSLLTETEAFFGQGTRLTVV.

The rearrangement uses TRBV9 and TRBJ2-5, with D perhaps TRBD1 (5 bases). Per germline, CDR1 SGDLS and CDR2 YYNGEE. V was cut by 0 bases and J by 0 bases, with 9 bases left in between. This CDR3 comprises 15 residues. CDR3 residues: CASSVEARDQETQYF. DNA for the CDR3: TGTGCCAGCAGCGTAGAGGCCAGGGACCAAGAGACCCAGTACTTC.

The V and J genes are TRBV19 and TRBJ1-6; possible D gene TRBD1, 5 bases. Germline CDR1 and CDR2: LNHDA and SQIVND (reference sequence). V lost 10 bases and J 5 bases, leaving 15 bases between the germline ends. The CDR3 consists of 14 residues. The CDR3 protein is CATRWGGDNSPLHF. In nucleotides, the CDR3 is TGTGCCACGAGATGGGGGGGGGATAATTCACCCCTCCACTTT.

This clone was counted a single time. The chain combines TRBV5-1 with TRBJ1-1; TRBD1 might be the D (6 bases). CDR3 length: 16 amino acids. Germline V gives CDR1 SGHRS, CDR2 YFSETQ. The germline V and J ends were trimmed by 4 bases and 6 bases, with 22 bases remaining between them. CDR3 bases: TGCGCCAGCAGCGGGAGGGTCGGGGACATCGTGTCTGAAGCTTTCTTT. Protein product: CASSGRVGDIVSEAFF.

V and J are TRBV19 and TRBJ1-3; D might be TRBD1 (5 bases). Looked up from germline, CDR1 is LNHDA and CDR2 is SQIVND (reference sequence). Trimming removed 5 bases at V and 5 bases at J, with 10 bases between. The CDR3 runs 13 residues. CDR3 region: CASSPDKRNTIYF. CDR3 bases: TGTGCCAGTAGTCCGGACAAACGAAACACCATATATTTT.

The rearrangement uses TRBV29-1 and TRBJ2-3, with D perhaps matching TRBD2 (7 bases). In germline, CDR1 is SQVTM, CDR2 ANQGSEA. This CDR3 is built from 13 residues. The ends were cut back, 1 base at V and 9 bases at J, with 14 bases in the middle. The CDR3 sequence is CSVEGGGPLTQYF. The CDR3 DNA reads TGCAGCGTTGAAGGGGGGGGGCCGTTGACGCAGTATTTT.

CDR3 residues: CASRRGAGTEAFF. CDR3 DNA: TGTGCCAGTCGCCGGGGGGCCGGAACTGAAGCTTTCTTT. The chain uses TRBV7-3 and TRBJ1-1; a possible D gene is TRBD1 (6 bases). Trimming stripped 9 bases from V and 5 bases from J, with 16 bases between. CDR1 is SGHTA, CDR2 FQGTGA, per germline. This CDR3 is built from 13 residues.

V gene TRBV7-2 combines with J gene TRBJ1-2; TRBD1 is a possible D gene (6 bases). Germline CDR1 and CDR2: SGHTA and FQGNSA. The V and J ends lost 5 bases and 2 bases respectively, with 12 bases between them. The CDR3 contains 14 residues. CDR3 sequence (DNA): TGTGCCAGCAGCGCAGGACAGATGAACTATGGCTACACCTTC. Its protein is CASSAGQMNYGYTF.

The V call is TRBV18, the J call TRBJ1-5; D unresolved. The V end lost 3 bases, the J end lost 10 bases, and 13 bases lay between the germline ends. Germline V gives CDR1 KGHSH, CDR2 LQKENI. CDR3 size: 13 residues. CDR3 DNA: TGTGCCAGCTCACCGGGAGAAGGATTTCCCCAGCATTTT. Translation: CASSPGEGFPQHF.

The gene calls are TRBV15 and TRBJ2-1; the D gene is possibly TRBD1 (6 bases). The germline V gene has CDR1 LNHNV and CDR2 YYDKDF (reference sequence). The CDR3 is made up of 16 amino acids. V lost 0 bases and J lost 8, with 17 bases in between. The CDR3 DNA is TGTGCCACCAGCAGAGATATCGCAGGGGATGGCGATGAGCAGTTCTTC. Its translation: CATSRDIAGDGDEQFF.

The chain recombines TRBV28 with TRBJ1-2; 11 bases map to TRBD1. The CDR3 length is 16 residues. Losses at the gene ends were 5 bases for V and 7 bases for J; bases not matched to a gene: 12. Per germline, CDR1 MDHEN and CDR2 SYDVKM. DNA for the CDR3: TGTGCCAGCAGTCTCCTCCAAGGGACAGGGGGAGCTGGCTACACCTTC. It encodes CASSLLQGTGGAGYTF.

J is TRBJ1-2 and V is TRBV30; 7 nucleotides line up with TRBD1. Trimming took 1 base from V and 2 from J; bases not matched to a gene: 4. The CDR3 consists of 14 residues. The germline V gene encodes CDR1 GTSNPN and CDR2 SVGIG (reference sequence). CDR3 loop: CAWSEDRLNYGYTF. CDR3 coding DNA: TGTGCCTGGAGTGAGGACAGGTTGAACTATGGCTACACCTTC.

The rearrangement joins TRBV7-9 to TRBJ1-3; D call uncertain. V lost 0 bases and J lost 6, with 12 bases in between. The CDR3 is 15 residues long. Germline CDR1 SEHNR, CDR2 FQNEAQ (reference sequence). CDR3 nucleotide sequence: TGTGCCAGCAGCTTAGCTTTACAGATTATAAACACCATATATTTT. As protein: CASSLALQIINTIYF. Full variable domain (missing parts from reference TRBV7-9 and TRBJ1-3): DTGVSQNPRHKITKRGQNVTFRCDPISEHNRLYWYRQTLGQGPEFLTYFQNEAQLEKSRLLSDRFSAERPKGSFSTLEIQRTEQGDSAMYLCASSLALQIINTIYFGEGSWLTVV.

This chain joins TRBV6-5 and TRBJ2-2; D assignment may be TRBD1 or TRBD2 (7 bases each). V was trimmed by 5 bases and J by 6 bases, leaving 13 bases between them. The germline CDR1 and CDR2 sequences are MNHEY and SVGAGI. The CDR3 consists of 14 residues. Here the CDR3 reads CASSPQGGPGELFF. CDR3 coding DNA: TGTGCCAGCAGTCCCCAGGGGGGGCCCGGGGAGCTGTTTTTT.

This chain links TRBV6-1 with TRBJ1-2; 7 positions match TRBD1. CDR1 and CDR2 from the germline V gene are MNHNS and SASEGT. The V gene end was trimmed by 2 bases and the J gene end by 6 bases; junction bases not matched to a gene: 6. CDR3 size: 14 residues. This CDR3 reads CASSETGVTHGYTF. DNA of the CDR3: TGTGCCAGCAGTGAAACAGGGGTTACTCATGGCTACACCTTC.